This T cell receptor beta chain was captured in a study of control samples from healthy donors and cancer patients. Sequencing was performed with immunoSEQ multiplex PCR; in TCRdb, only in-frame clones are kept and a portion is missing. The table lists about 180,000 clones, 90% of them singletons, with roughly 1.5% in the top ten. This clone was seen only once. This CDR3 is built from 15 residues. Germline trimming cut 4 bases from V and 4 bases from J; bases unmatched to any gene: 4. Germline-derived CDR1 and CDR2 are SGHAT and FQNNGV. The receptor comes from a woman aged 45-65 years in good health. J is TRBJ1-6 and V is TRBV11-2; 7 bases map to TRBD1. Sequenced sample: blood. CDR3 coding DNA: TGTGCCAGCAGCTCGACAGGGCCTTATAATTCACCCCTCCACTTT. It translates to CASSSTGPYNSPLHF.